This T cell receptor (beta chain) was found in a study of T-cell reconstitution after alpha-beta-depleted transplantation in children. Study outcomes and limitations: It was reported that alpha-beta T cells came from several hundred expanded graft clones (about two months after transplant). One year after transplant, T-cell counts and diversity came mostly from newly produced T cells. Surviving recipient T cells and intrathymic progenitors accounted for some patients' high TCRbeta diversity at day 60.

This clonotype appeared a few times. Its antigen is undetermined. Unique molecular identifiers were incorporated during preparation of the TCRbeta library. TCRdb re-analysed the PCR reads in MiXCR, keeping a single row per CDR3 protein. The repertoire holds about 400,000 distinct CDR3 sequences, with 15% to 20% as singletons. With 5 bases removed from V and 4 bases from J, the gap between germline ends came to 10 bases. Germline CDR1 and CDR2: KGHDR and SFDVKD. The CDR3 consists of 13 residues. This receptor was identified in a boy younger than two who had a stem cell transplant for Wiskott-Aldrich syndrome, so the T cells may come from the graft donor. This specimen consisted of PBMCs, mostly from graft donor cells, obtained 360 days after TCRalphabeta/CD19-depleted stem cell transplant. The J gene is TRBJ1-1, the V gene TRBV24-1; D perhaps matches TRBD1 (5 bases). CDR3 DNA: TGTGCCACCAGTGCGGGGGGTGGCACTGAAGCTTTCTTT. Translated, it gives CATSAGGGTEAFF.